This T cell receptor (beta chain) was sequenced in a study of blood T cell repertoires in COVID-19. Study-level information: COVID-19 samples, acute and convalescent, were from the United States, Italy and Spain. Sample material is recorded as cDNA or gDNA derived from T cells, B-cell-depleted T cells, or PBMCs.

This CDR3 is built from 13 residues. Trimming pared 5 bases from V and 3 bases from J, leaving 11 bases between. The germline CDR1 and CDR2 sequences are GTSNPN and SVGIG (reference sequence). In the authors' methods: By means of reference gene primer amplification, nucleated cell counts were estimated. This table comes from immunoSEQ multiplex PCR, and its TCRdb copy is limited to in-frame clones, with some not included. The V and J calls and the clone size are those of that table, but D and trimming were determined from the DNA. This table has about 240,000 clones, roughly nine tenths appearing once.

The chain couples TRBV30 to TRBJ1-5; tentatively, D is TRBD1 (6 bases). The receptor's source is a man aged 55 to 70 with acute or convalescent COVID-19. Sequencing used peripheral blood. The CDR3 DNA sequence: TGTGCCTGGGCTGGACAGCCCAATCAGCCCCAGCATTTT. Residues: CAWAGQPNQPQHF.